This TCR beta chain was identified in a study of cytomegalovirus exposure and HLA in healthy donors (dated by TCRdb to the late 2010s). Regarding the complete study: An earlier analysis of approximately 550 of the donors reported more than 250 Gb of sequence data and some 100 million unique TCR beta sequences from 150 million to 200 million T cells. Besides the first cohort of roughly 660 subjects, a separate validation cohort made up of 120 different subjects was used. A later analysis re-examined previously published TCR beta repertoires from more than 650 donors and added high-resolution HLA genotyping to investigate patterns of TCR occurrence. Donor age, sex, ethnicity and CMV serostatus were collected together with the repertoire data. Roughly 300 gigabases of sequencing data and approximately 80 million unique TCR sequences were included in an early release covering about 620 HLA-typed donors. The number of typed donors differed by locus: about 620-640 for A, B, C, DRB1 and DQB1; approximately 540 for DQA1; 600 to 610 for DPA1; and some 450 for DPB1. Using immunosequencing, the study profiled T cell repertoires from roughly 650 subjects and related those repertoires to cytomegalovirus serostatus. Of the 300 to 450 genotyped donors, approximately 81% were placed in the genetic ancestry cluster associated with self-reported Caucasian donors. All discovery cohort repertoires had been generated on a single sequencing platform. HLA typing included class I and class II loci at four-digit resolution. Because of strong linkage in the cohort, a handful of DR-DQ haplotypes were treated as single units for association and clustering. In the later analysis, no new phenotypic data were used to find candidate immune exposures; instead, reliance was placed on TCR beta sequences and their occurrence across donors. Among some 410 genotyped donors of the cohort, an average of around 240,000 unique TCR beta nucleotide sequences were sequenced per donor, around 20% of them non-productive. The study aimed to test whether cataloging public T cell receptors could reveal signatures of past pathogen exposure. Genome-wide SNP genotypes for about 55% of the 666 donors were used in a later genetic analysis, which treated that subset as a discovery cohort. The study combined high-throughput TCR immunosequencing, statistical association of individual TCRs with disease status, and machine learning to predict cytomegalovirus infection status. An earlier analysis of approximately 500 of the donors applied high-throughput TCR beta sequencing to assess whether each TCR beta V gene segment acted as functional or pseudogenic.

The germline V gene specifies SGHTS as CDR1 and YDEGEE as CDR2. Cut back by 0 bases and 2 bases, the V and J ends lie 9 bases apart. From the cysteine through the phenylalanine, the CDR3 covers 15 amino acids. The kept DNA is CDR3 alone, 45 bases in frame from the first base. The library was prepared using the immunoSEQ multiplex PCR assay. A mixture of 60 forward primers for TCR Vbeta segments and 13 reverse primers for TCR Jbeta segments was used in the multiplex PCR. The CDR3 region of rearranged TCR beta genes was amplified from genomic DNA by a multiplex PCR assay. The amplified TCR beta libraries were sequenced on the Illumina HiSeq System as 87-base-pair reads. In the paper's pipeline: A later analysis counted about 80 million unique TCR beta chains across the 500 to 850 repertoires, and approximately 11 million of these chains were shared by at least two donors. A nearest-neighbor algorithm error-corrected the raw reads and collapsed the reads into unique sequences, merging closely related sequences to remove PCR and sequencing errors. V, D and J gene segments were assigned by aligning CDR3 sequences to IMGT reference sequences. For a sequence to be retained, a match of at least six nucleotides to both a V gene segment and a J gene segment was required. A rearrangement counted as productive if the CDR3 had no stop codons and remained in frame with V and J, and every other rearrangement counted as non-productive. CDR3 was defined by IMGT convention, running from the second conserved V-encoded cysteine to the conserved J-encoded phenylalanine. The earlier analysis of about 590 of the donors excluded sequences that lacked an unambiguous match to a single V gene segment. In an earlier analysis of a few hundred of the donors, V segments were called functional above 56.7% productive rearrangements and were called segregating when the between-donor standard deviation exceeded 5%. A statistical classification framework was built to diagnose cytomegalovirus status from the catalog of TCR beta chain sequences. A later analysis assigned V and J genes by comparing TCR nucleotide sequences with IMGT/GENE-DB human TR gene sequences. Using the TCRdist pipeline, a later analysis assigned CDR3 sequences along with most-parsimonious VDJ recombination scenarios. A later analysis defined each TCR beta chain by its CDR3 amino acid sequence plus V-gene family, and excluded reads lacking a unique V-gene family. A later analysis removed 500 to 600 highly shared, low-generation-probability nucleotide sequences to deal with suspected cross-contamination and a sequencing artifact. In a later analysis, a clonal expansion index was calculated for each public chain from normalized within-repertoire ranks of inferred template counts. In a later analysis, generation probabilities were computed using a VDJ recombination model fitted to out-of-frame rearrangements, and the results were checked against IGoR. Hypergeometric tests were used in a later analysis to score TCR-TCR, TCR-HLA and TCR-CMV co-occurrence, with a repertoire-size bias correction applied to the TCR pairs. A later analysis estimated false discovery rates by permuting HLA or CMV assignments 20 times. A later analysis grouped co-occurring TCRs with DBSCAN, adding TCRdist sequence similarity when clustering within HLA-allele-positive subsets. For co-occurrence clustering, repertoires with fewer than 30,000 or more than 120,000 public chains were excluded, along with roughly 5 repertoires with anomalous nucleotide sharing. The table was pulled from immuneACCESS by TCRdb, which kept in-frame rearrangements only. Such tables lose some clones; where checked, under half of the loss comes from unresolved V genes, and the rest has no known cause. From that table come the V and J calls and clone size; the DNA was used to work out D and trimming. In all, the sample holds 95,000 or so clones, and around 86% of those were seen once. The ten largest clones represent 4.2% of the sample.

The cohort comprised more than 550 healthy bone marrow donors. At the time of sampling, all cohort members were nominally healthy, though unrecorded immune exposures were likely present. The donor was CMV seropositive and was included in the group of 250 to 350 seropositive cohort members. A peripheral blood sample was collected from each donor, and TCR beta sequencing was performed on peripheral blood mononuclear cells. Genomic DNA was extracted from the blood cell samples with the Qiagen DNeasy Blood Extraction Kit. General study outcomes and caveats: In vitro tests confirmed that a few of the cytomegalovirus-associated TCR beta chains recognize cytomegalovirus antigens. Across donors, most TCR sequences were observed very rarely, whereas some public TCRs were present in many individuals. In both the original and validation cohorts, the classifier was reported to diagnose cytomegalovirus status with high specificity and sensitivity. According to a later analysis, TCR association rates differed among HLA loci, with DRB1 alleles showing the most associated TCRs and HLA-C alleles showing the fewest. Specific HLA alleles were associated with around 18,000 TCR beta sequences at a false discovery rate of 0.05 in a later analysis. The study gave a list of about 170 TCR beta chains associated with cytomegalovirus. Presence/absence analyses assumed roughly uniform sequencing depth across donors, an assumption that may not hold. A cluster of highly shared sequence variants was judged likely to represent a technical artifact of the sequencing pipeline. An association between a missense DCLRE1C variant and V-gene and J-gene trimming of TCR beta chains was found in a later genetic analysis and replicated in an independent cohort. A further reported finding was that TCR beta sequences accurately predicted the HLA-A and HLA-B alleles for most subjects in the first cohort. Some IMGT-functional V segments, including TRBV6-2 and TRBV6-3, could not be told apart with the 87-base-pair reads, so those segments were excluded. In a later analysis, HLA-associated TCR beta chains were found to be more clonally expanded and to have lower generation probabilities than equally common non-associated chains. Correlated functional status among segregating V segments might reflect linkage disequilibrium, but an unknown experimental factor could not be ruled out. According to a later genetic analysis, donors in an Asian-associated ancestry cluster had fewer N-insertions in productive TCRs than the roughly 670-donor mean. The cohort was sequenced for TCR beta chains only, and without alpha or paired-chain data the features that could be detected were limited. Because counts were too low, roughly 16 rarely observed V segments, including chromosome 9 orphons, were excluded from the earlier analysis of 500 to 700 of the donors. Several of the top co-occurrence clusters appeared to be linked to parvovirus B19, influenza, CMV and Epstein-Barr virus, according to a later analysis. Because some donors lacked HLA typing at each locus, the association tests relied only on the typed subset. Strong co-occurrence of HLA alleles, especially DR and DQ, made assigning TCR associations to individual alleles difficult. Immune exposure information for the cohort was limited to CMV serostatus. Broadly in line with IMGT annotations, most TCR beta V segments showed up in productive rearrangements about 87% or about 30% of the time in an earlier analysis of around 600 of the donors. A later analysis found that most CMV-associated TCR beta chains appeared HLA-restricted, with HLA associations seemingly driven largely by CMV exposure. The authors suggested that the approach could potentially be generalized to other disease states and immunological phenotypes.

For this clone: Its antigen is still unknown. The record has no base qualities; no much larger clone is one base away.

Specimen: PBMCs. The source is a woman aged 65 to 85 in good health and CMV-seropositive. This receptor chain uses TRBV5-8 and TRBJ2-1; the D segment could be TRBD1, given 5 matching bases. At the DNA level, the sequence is TGTGCCAGCAGCTTGGAGAGACAGCCCTACAATGAGCAGTTCTTC. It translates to CASSLERQPYNEQFF.